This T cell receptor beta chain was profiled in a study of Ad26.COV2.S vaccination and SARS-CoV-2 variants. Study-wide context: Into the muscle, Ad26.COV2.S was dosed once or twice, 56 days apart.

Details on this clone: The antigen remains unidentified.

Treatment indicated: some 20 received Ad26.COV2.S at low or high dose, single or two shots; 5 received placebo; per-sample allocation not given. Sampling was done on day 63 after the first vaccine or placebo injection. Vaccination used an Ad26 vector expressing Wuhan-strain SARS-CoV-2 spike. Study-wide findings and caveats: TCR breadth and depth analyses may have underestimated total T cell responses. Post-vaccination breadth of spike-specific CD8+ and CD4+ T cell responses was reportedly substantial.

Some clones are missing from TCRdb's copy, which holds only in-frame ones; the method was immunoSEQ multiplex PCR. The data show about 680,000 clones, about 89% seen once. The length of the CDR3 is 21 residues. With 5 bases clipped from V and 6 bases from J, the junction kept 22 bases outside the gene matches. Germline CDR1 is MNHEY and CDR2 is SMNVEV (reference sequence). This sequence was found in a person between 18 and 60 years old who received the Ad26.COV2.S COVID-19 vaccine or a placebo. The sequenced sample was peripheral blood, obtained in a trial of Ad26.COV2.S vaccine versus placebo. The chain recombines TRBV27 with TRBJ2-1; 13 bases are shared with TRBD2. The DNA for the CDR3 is TGTGCCAGCAGTACCTGGACTAGCGGGAGCCGGAGCCGACGTGTGACCAATGAGCAGTTCTTC. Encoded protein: CASSTWTSGSRSRRVTNEQFF.